This T cell receptor (beta chain) was identified during a study of cytomegalovirus exposure and HLA in healthy donors. PCR primers comprised 60 Vbeta and 13 Jbeta primers. The assay was immunoSEQ multiplex PCR, and TCRdb's table has in-frame clones only and misses some. This specimen shows some 56,000 clones; the ten leading clones hold 12%. The germline CDR1 and CDR2 sequences are MNHEY and SMNVEV (reference sequence). Trimming removed 6 bases from V and 0 bases from J, with 6 bases in between. The CDR3 is 14 residues long. As to this clone: Its antigen is as yet unknown.

Findings and limits, study-wide: The majority of TCR sequences were rare, yet some public TCRs appeared in many donors.

The TCR originated in a woman aged 25 to 39 in good health and CMV-seropositive. Sequenced: PBMCs. J is TRBJ2-6 and V is TRBV27, with D perhaps TRBD2 (5 bases). The CDR3 reads CASRGSSGANVLTF. The CDR3, as DNA: TGTGCCAGCAGGGGGAGCTCTGGGGCCAACGTCCTGACTTTC.